A single sample gave rise to the 9 T cell receptor beta chains below, sequenced in a study of T cell changes during pregnancy in multiple sclerosis. Clones were sequenced by immunoSEQ multiplex PCR, and TCRdb holds only the in-frame ones, with some missing. The sample holds about 49,000 clones; roughly 94% are singletons and the top ten take 5.5%. The sample consisted of CD8+ T cells from peripheral blood mononuclear cells, taken before pregnancy. Source of these receptors: a female donor with multiple sclerosis, enrolled in a pregnancy study.

The rearrangement joins TRBV27 to TRBJ2-7, with a weak D call TRBD1 (7 bases). The V gene lost 0 bases and the J gene lost 2 bases, with 11 bases spanning the gap. Per the germline V gene, CDR1 is MNHEY and CDR2 is SMNVEV (reference sequence). This CDR3 has 15 residues. The CDR3 DNA sequence: TGTGCCAGCAGTTTATCGTCAGGGGGGACCTACGAGCAGTACTTC. Its translation is CASSLSSGGTYEQYF.

This sequence joins TRBV7-8 and TRBJ2-7; D is uncertain. This CDR3 has 14 residues. Trimming stripped 5 bases from V and 5 bases from J, with 16 bases between. Looked up from germline, CDR1 is SGHVS and CDR2 is FQNEAQ. The DNA for the CDR3 is TGTGCCAGCAGCCTCCCCCCAGGCAGCCACGAGCAGTACTTC. It is translated as CASSLPPGSHEQYF.

The rearrangement uses TRBV18 and TRBJ2-7, with 10 positions matching TRBD2. The CDR3 has 15 amino acids. In germline, CDR1 is KGHSH, CDR2 LQKENI. V dropped 2 bases and J dropped 3; count of bases not matched to a gene: 4. CDR3: CASSPGTSGIYEQYF. CDR3 DNA sequence: TGTGCCAGCTCACCAGGTACTAGCGGGATCTACGAGCAGTACTTC.

CDR3 protein: CASSSPSSYEQFF. As DNA, the CDR3 is TGTGCCAGCAGCTCCCCTAGTAGTTATGAGCAGTTCTTC. V and J are TRBV7-2 and TRBJ2-1; D not resolved. There are 13 residues in the CDR3. The germline V gene encodes CDR1 SGHTA and CDR2 FQGNSA. Trimming took 4 bases from V and 8 from J, leaving 12 bases between them. The full variable domain, with the rest looked up from reference TRBV7-2 and TRBJ2-1, is GAGVSQSPSNKVTEKGKDVELRCDPISGHTALYWYRQSLGQGLEFLIYFQGNSAPDKSGLPSDRFSAERTGGSVSTLTIQRTQQEDSAVYLCASSSPSSYEQFFGPGTRLTVL.

The rearrangement uses TRBV27 and TRBJ1-1; D remains ambiguous. V dropped 3 bases and J dropped 0 bases, with 5 bases sitting between them. The germline V gene encodes CDR1 MNHEY and CDR2 SMNVEV (reference sequence). CDR3 length equals 13 residues. DNA for the CDR3: TGTGCCAGCAGTTTGACAATGAACACTGAAGCTTTCTTT. Protein: CASSLTMNTEAFF.

This rearrangement joins TRBV4-1 to TRBJ2-3; D uncertain. CDR3 size: 13 residues. Germline values: CDR1 MGHRA, CDR2 YSYEKL. The V gene lost 1 base and the J gene lost 5 bases, with 7 bases spanning the gap. The CDR3 DNA is TGCGCCAGCAGCCAAGCAGGAAGAGATACGCAGTATTTT. Amino acids: CASSQAGRDTQYF.

This chain uses TRBV5-6 with TRBJ2-7; 11 positions agree with TRBD2. Germline loops: CDR1 SGHDT, CDR2 YYEEEE. The CDR3 contains 16 residues. Losses at the gene ends were 4 bases for V and 5 bases for J; bases not matched to a gene: 11. The CDR3 sequence: CASSPLQTSGSHEQYF. CDR3 coding DNA: TGTGCCAGCAGCCCTCTACAAACTAGCGGGAGCCACGAGCAGTACTTC.

This chain links TRBV12-5 with TRBJ2-2; 9 nucleotides align to TRBD1. CDR1 LGHNT and CDR2 FRNRAP come from the germline V gene. V gave up 9 bases and J gave up 6 bases; unmatched junction bases: 11. The CDR3 totals 15 residues. This CDR3 is CASEKGTGRPGELFF. CDR3 nucleotides: TGTGCTAGCGAGAAGGGGACAGGGAGGCCCGGGGAGCTGTTTTTT.

The V gene is TRBV28, the J gene TRBJ2-1; tentatively, D is TRBD2 (6 bases). This CDR3 spans 16 amino acids. Germline V CDR1 and CDR2: MDHEN, SYDVKM. V lost 7 bases, J lost 4 bases, and 20 bases lay in between. The CDR3 coding sequence is TGTGCCAGCACCAAAATCGGAGGGTGGGATTACAATGAGCAGTTCTTC. Its protein is CASTKIGGWDYNEQFF. Complete variable domain (other parts from reference TRBV28 and TRBJ2-1): DVKVTQSSRYLVKRTGEKVFLECVQDMDHENMFWYRQDPGLGLRLIYFSYDVKMKEKGDIPEGYSVSREKKERFSLILESASTNQTSMYLCASTKIGGWDYNEQFFGPGTRLTVL.